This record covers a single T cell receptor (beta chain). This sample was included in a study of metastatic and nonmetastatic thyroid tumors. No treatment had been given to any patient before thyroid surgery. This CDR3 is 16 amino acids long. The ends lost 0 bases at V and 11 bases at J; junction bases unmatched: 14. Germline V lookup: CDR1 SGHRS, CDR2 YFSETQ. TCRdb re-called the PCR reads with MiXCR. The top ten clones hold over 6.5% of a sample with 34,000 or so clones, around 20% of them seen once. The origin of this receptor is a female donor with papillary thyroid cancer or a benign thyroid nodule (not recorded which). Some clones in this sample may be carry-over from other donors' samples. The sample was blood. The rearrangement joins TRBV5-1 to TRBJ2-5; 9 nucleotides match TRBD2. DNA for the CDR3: TGCGCCAGCAGCTTGGTGCAAGCGGGAGGCTCAGGTCGTCAGTACTTC. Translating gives CASSLVQAGGSGRQYF. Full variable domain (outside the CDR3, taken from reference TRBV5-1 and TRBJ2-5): KAGVTQTPRYLIKTRGQQVTLSCSPISGHRSVSWYQQTPGQGLQFLFEYFSETQRNKGNFPGRFSGRQFSNSRSEMNVSTLELGDSALYLCASSLVQAGGSGRQYFGPGTRLLVL.